This TCR beta chain was sequenced in a study of cytomegalovirus exposure and HLA in healthy donors. Study overall: Counted in an early data release were tens of millions of unique TCRs from HLA-typed donors. The Caucasian-associated ancestry cluster held roughly 84% of some 420 genotyped donors. Findings and caveats of the study: Researchers reported in a later analysis that a missense DCLRE1C variant was tied to TCR beta V- and J-gene trimming. The HLA-A and HLA-B alleles of most subjects were reportedly predicted accurately from TCR beta sequences.

V dropped 6 bases and J dropped 1 base, with 15 bases sitting between them. The CDR3 runs 15 residues. The germline V gene encodes CDR1 MNHNY and CDR2 SVGAGI (reference sequence). With regard to this clone: Its antigen is unidentified.

The primer mix had 60 Vbeta and 13 Jbeta primers. Libraries were prepared by immunoSEQ multiplex PCR; TCRdb keeps only in-frame clonotypes and omits some of them. The sample has about 110,000 clones; roughly 80% are singletons. The sample taken for sequencing was PBMCs. This clonotype originated in a man aged 25-40 years in good health and CMV-seropositive. The chain is built from TRBV6-6 and TRBJ1-1, with D possibly matching TRBD1 (6 bases). CDR3 region: CASRDLDRGNTEAFF. CDR3 in DNA: TGTGCCAGCAGGGACCTGGACAGAGGGAACACTGAAGCTTTCTTT.